This T cell receptor beta chain is drawn from a study of spatial heterogeneity in lung cancer. Turning to the study itself: Beta-chain sequences were consistently detected more often than alpha-chain sequences. Within raw reads, each unique TCR and UMI combination appeared on average more than ten times.

This clonotype was detected a few times. Time point of the sample: sample taken at primary tumor resection. Unsorted tumor, nontumor lung tissue or cryopreserved PBMC supplied the whole RNA. There were 72 donors, all of them untreated patients with early-stage non-small cell lung cancer. V lost 5 bases and J lost 5, with 9 bases in between. The germline V gene has CDR1 SQVTM and CDR2 ANQGSEA. The CDR3 spans 11 residues. TCR cDNA molecules each carried a unique molecular identifier. TCRdb itself ran the 5' RACE reads through MiXCR, one entry per CDR3 protein. The data hold approximately 90,000 distinct CDR3 sequences, with 7.5% to 10% observed a single time.

The chain links TRBV29-1 to TRBJ1-1, with TRBD1 as a possible D gene (5 bases). The sequenced sample was PBMCs, obtained at surgery. The clonotype comes from a male donor with early-stage non-small cell lung cancer. The CDR3 DNA is TGCAGCGTTCGTCAGGGAACTGAAGCTTTCTTT. Encoded protein: CSVRQGTEAFF.